The source of this T cell receptor beta chain is a study of cytomegalovirus exposure and HLA in healthy donors. Remarks on this clone: The antigen remains unidentified. The identical CDR3 is also encoded by other nucleotide sequences in the sample.

Study outcomes and limitations: A few CMV-associated chains proved CMV antigen-specific in vitro. Accounts indicate the classifier identified cytomegalovirus status with strong specificity and sensitivity. According to a subsequent analysis, TCR clusters identified in the first cohort showed a tendency to co-occur across the 110 or so validation repertoires.

Per the germline V gene, CDR1 is MNHEY and CDR2 is SMNVEV (reference sequence). The CDR3 runs to 14 residues. V was trimmed by 0 bases and J by 1 base, leaving 7 bases between them. The donors were in the roughly 130-subject validation cohort, distinct from the approximately 730-subject first cohort. Using immunoSEQ multiplex PCR, the repertoire was profiled, and TCRdb retains in-frame clones only, with some absent. The sample carries a few hundred thousand clones, 86% recorded once. This chain uses TRBV27 with TRBJ2-7; the D gene is possibly TRBD1 (5 bases). This TCR was recovered from a woman aged 18-29 years in good health and CMV-seronegative. Sample: PBMCs. The CDR3 spells CASSLSAGSYEQYF. CDR3 bases: TGTGCCAGCAGTTTATCCGCAGGGTCCTACGAGCAGTACTTC.